These 21 T cell receptor beta chains were all obtained from the same sample, sequenced in a study of blood T cells in healthy people across ages. For the second PCR, which ran for about 6 to 11 cycles, a sample-barcoded 5' primer and a J-beta primer mix were used. TCRdb used MiXCR to reprocess the 5' RACE reads, holding one entry per CDR3 protein. The sample lists approximately 850,000 distinct CDR3 sequences, approximately 48% occurring once. Specimen: blood. These receptors came from a man aged 55 to 70 in good health.

The chain employs TRBV6-4 and TRBJ2-1, with 10 positions matching TRBD2. This CDR3 contains 15 residues. The junction had 2 bases not matched to a gene; V was cut back by 2 bases and J by 4 bases. CDR1 and CDR2 from the germline V gene are MRHNA and SNTAGT. In DNA, the CDR3 is TGTGCCAGCAGTGACGCGACTAGCGGGTACAATGAGCAGTTCTTC. Translating gives CASSDATSGYNEQFF.

This sequence joins TRBV4-3 and TRBJ1-5; D may be TRBD1 (5 bases). V shed 0 bases and J shed 3 bases, with 18 bases lying between them. The germline CDR1 and CDR2 sequences are LGHNA and YSLEER. CDR3 size: 18 residues. CDR3 sequence: CASSQDYGRRQPNQPQHF. The CDR3 DNA reads as TGCGCCAGCAGCCAAGATTATGGTCGGAGACAGCCCAATCAGCCCCAGCATTTT.

This clonotype appeared a few times. CDR3 residues: CAISPRDFNYEQYF. The CDR3 DNA reads as TGTGCCATCAGTCCACGGGACTTCAACTACGAGCAGTACTTC. The rearrangement joins TRBV10-3 to TRBJ2-7; D is possibly TRBD2 (6 bases). CDR3 length: 14 amino acids. CDR1 and CDR2 (germline): ENHRY, SYGVKD. V was cut by 5 bases and J by 3 bases, with 14 bases left in between.

The chain has TRBV21-1 and TRBJ2-6; the D segment call TRBD2 is taken from the table without a DNA check. TRBV21-1 constitutes a pseudogene. CDR3 size: 21 residues. CDR3 in DNA: TGTGCCAGCACCAAAATGTGGCAGGGGCCTTCCCCTCGCTCTGGGGCCAACGTCCTGACTTTC. It specifies CASTKMWQGPSPRSGANVLTF.

This chain joins TRBV27 and TRBJ2-7; 10 bases align to TRBD2. The CDR3 has 14 amino acids. Germline CDR1 MNHEY, CDR2 SMNVEV (reference sequence). Unmatched junction bases numbered 5, after V lost 6 bases and J lost 3 bases. In nucleotides, the CDR3 is TGTGCCAGCAGGAAAATAGCGGGGGGCTACGAGCAGTACTTC. Translating it yields CASRKIAGGYEQYF.

The sample holds a few counts of this clonotype. The chain uses TRBV20-1 and TRBJ2-7; D not certain. The CDR3 spans 13 residues. Germline assignment: CDR1 DFQATT and CDR2 SNEGSKA (reference sequence). Trimming shortened V by 0 bases and J by 6 bases, and 12 bases separated the two germline ends. CDR3 bases: TGCAGTGCTAGAGAGCGGACGGGCGGCGAGCAGTACTTC. Its translation: CSARERTGGEQYF.

This clonotype was seen only a few times. V usage is TRBV27 and J usage is TRBJ1-2; 7 bases are shared with TRBD1. The CDR3 is 14 amino acids. Germline V lookup: CDR1 MNHEY, CDR2 SMNVEV (reference sequence). After removal of 5 bases from V and 5 bases from J, the junction contained 8 bases not matched to a gene. CDR3 sequence reads: CASSPGQTYYGYTF. The CDR3 DNA reads as TGTGCCAGCAGTCCGGGACAGACGTATTATGGCTACACCTTC.

The count of this clonotype is one. V gene TRBV7-9 combines with J gene TRBJ2-5; 8 bases line up with TRBD1. Looked up from germline, CDR1 is SEHNR and CDR2 is FQNEAQ (reference sequence). Losses at the gene ends were 1 base for V and 4 bases for J; bases not matched to a gene: 5. The CDR3 is made up of 15 amino acids. The CDR3: CASSLGTGIRETQYF. The CDR3 DNA follows: TGTGCCAGCAGCTTAGGGACAGGGATCCGAGAGACCCAGTACTTC.

V usage is TRBV24-1 and J usage is TRBJ2-5; 8 nucleotides agree with TRBD1. Trimming at V came to 5 bases and at J to 3 bases, leaving 4 bases not matched to a gene. The germline V gene has CDR1 KGHDR and CDR2 SFDVKD. The CDR3 is 14 amino acids. CDR3 in amino acids: CATSAGQGEETQYF. CDR3 DNA: TGTGCCACCAGTGCTGGACAGGGAGAAGAGACCCAGTACTTC.

The rearrangement uses TRBV27 and TRBJ1-1; tentative D call: TRBD1 (5 bases). This CDR3 has 13 amino acids. V lost 7 bases and J lost 4, with 13 bases in between. Germline V CDR1 and CDR2: MNHEY, SMNVEV (reference sequence). As DNA, the CDR3 is TGTGCCAGCAAGGCCGGGGGAGGCACTGAAGCTTTCTTT. Protein: CASKAGGGTEAFF.

This clonotype turned up a few times. V gene TRBV7-2 combines with J gene TRBJ1-1, with D possibly matching TRBD1 (5 bases). The germline gives CDR1 SGHTA, CDR2 FQGNSA. This CDR3 has 15 residues. Trimming took 8 bases from V and 0 from J, leaving 16 bases between them. CDR3 in amino acids: CASSPVRGVNTEAFF. For the CDR3, the DNA is TGTGCCAGCTCCCCGGTAAGGGGTGTGAACACTGAAGCTTTCTTT. Based on the CDR3 plus reference TRBV7-2 and TRBJ1-1, the full variable domain is GAGVSQSPSNKVTEKGKDVELRCDPISGHTALYWYRQSLGQGLEFLIYFQGNSAPDKSGLPSDRFSAERTGGSVSTLTIQRTQQEDSAVYLCASSPVRGVNTEAFFGQGTRLTVV.

The chain is built from TRBV11-3 and TRBJ2-2, with D perhaps matching TRBD1 or TRBD2 (6 bases each). V was shortened by 6 bases and J by 1 base, with 12 bases between the two germline ends. The germline CDR1 and CDR2 sequences are SGHNT and YENEEA. The CDR3 length is 15 residues. CDR3 residues: CASRKGGGNTGELFF. CDR3 nucleotide sequence: TGTGCCAGCAGGAAAGGAGGGGGGAACACCGGGGAGCTGTTTTTT.

The CDR3: CATDRGLNTEAFF. CDR3 nucleotides: TGTGCCACCGACAGGGGGCTTAACACTGAAGCTTTCTTT. V is TRBV6-6 and J is TRBJ1-1, with 10 bases matching TRBD1. Trimming at V came to 10 bases and at J to 2 bases, leaving 4 bases not matched to a gene. CDR1 and CDR2 from the germline V gene are MNHNY and SVGAGI (reference sequence). The CDR3 totals 13 residues.

This clonotype has more than one count but fewer than ten. The rearrangement joins TRBV5-4 to TRBJ2-3; TRBD2 matches 8 bases. J was trimmed by 0 bases and V by 0 bases; bases with no gene match: 6. Germline loops: CDR1 SGHNT, CDR2 YYREEE (reference sequence). The CDR3 spans 17 residues. The CDR3 DNA is TGTGCCAGCAGCTTGGTTATCGCGGGGGGTAGCACAGATACGCAGTATTTT. Translation gives CASSLVIAGGSTDTQYF.

The V gene is TRBV7-2, the J gene TRBJ1-6; D unclear. Between the trimmed V and J ends, which lost 4 bases and 2 bases, there was a span of 9 bases. CDR3 length equals 15 residues. Germline V gives CDR1 SGHTA, CDR2 FQGNSA. In DNA form, the CDR3 reads TGTGCCAGCAGCTCCGGCGGGACCTATAATTCACCCCTCCACTTT. Translating gives CASSSGGTYNSPLHF.

This clonotype was observed many times. The chain employs TRBV6-6 and TRBJ1-2; 7 bases fit TRBD1. The J segment lost 2 bases and the V segment lost 4 bases, leaving 1 base of the junction unmatched. Per the germline V gene, CDR1 is MNHNY and CDR2 is SVGAGI (reference sequence). The CDR3 is 13 amino acids. Here the CDR3 DNA reads TGTGCCAGCAGTTCACAGGGGAACTATGGCTACACCTTC. It specifies CASSSQGNYGYTF.

This chain joins TRBV15 and TRBJ2-4; 8 bases fit TRBD1. The CDR3 has 19 amino acids. Trimming at V came to 0 bases and at J to 0 bases, leaving 10 bases not matched to a gene. Per germline, CDR1 LNHNV and CDR2 YYDKDF (reference sequence). The CDR3 loop is CATSRDWFPGGLAKNIQYF. The CDR3 DNA sequence: TGTGCCACCAGCAGAGATTGGTTCCCAGGGGGCCTAGCCAAAAACATTCAGTACTTC.

The chain combines TRBV15 with TRBJ2-1; tentative D call: TRBD1 (6 bases). The CDR3 consists of 13 residues. CDR1 is LNHNV, CDR2 YYDKDF, per germline (reference sequence). The V end lost 8 bases, the J end lost 6 bases, and 14 bases lay between the germline ends. The CDR3 DNA sequence: TGTGCCACCTCTCACTGGGACACCAATGAGCAGTTCTTC. Its translation is CATSHWDTNEQFF. Filled out from reference TRBV15 and TRBJ2-1, the complete variable domain reads DAMVIQNPRYQVTQFGKPVTLSCSQTLNHNVMYWYQQKSSQAPKLLFHYYDKDFNNEADTPDNFQSRRPNTSFCFLDIRSPGLGDTAMYLCATSHWDTNEQFFGPGTRLTVL.

This clonotype has more than one count but fewer than ten. This chain uses TRBV29-1 with TRBJ2-2; D is ambiguous. Germline-derived CDR1 and CDR2 are SQVTM and ANQGSEA. This CDR3 spans 13 amino acids. The ends were cut back, 4 bases at V and 4 bases at J, with 10 bases in the middle. The CDR3 nucleotides read TGCAGCGTTGCCCACCGATCCACCGGGGAGCTGTTTTTT. Translated: CSVAHRSTGELFF.

This clonotype was detected only a few times. The gene calls are TRBV29-1 and TRBJ1-2; maybe TRBD1 (6 bases). The germline gives CDR1 SQVTM, CDR2 ANQGSEA. V was clipped by 5 bases and J by 4 bases, with 14 bases between them. The CDR3 sequence is 13 residues long. The CDR3 DNA reads as TGCAGCGTTCTGCAGGGGACCCTCTATGGCTACACCTTC. It is translated as CSVLQGTLYGYTF.

This chain connects TRBV24-1 to TRBJ1-4, with TRBD1 as a possible D gene (6 bases). Germline-derived CDR1 and CDR2 are KGHDR and SFDVKD. The CDR3 has 15 amino acids. V was clipped by 3 bases and J by 9 bases, with 16 bases between them. CDR3: CATSDHTGTSQKLFF. CDR3 DNA: TGTGCCACCAGTGATCATACCGGGACATCACAAAAACTGTTTTTT.